The sequence of this TCR beta chain was determined in a study of T cell responses to AZD1222 COVID-19 vaccine. Measured with immunoSEQ multiplex PCR; TCRdb has only the in-frame clones, and not every one. Altogether around 87,000 clones are present, 65% to 90% being singletons, with the ten largest covering roughly 10%. This CDR3 spans 12 amino acids. The germline gives CDR1 MNHEY, CDR2 SVGAGI. The specimen was peripheral blood, collected on day 0 of AZD1222 vaccination. The chain employs TRBV6-5 and TRBJ2-1; 9 positions match TRBD2. The receptor comes from an adult in good health. The DNA for the CDR3 is TGTGGCAAGCGGGGGGCTTACAATGAGCAGTTCTTC. Protein: CGKRGAYNEQFF.